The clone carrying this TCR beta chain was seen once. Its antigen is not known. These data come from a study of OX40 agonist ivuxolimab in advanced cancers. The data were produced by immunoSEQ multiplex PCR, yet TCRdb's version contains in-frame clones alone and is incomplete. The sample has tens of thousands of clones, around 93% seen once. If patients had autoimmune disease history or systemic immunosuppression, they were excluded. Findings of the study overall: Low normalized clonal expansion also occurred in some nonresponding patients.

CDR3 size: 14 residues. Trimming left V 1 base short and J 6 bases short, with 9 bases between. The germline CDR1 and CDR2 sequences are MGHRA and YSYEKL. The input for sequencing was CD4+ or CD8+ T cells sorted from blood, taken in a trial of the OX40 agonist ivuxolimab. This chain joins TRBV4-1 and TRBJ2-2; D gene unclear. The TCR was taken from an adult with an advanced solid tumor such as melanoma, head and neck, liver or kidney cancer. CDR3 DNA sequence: TGCGCCAGCAGCCAAGTTCCGGATGCCGGGGAGCTGTTTTTT. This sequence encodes CASSQVPDAGELFF.